This record covers a single T cell receptor (beta chain). Its matching antigen is unknown. The sample belongs to a study of cytomegalovirus exposure and HLA in healthy donors. Overall study findings and caveats: Presence/absence analysis assumed near-uniform sequencing depth across donors.

The CDR3 runs 16 residues. Germline CDR1 MDHEN, CDR2 SYDVKM. Losses at the gene ends were 6 bases for V and 10 bases for J; bases not matched to a gene: 15. Vbeta (60) and Jbeta (13) primers were used in the PCR. Sequencing was performed with immunoSEQ multiplex PCR; in TCRdb, only in-frame clones are kept and a portion is missing. The sample includes around 200,000 clones, 65% to 90% seen only once; the top ten take over 2%. What was sequenced was PBMCs. This sequence originates from a woman aged 50 to 60 in good health and CMV-seronegative. The gene calls are TRBV28 and TRBJ1-6; 7 bases map to TRBD1. Here the CDR3 DNA reads TGTGCCAGCAGCTTCTCTGGGACAGACTTTGGCTCACCCCTCCACTTT. Amino acids: CASSFSGTDFGSPLHF.